The clone carrying this T cell receptor (beta chain) was detected only a few times. Its antigen is not known. Other nucleotide sequences from this sample produce the same CDR3. Populations isolated by sorting all had purity greater than 95%. Of the isolated RNA, all was reverse transcribed, and so the sequenced material was expressed TCRB transcripts. TCRdb's table, derived via immunoSEQ multiplex PCR, lists solely in-frame clones and lacks some. The table shows 330,000 or so clones, with about 14% occurring only once. This sample was taken from a study of beta chain features in type 1 diabetes. Findings and caveats of the study: The analysis here could not establish whether HLA type shapes TCRB rearrangement. Sequencing used cDNA, and cells with high TCR expression could therefore be over-represented.

CDR1 and CDR2 from the germline V gene are MNHEY and SMNVEV (reference sequence). With 3 bases removed from V and 0 bases from J, the gap between germline ends came to 4 bases. CDR3 length: 13 residues. J is TRBJ2-3 and V is TRBV27; D unclear. This sequence originates from a man aged 25-40 years in good health. The material sequenced was central memory CD4+ T cells from blood. Written as DNA, the CDR3 is TGTGCCAGCAGTTTGTCCAGCACAGATACGCAGTATTTT. It translates to CASSLSSTDTQYF.